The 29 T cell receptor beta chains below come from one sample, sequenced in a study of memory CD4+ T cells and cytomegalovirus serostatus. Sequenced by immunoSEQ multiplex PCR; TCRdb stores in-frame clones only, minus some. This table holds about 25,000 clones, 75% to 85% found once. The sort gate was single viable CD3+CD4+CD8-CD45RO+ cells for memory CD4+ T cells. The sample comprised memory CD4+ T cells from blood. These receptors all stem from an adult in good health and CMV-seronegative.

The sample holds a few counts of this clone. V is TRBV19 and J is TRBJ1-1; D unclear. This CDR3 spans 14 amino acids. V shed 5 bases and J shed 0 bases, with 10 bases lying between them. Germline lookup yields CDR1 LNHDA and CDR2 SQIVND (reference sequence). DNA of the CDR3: TGTGCCAGTAGTCTTCAGCGTTTGAACACTGAAGCTTTCTTT. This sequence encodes CASSLQRLNTEAFF.

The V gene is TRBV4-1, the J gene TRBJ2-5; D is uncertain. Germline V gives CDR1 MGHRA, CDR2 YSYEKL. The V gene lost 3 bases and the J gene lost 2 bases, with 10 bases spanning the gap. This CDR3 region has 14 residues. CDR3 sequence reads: CASSHPDLQETQYF. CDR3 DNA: TGCGCCAGCAGCCATCCAGACTTGCAAGAGACCCAGTACTTC.

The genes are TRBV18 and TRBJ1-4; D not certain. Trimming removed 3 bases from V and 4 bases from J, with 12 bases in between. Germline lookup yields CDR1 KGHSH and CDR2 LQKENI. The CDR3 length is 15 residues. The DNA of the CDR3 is TGTGCCAGCTCACCTGGCCAGTCGATTAATGAAAAACTGTTTTTT. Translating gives CASSPGQSINEKLFF.

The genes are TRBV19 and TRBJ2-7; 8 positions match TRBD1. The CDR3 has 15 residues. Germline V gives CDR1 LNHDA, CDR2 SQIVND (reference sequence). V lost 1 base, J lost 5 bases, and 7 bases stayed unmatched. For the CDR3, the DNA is TGTGCCAGTAGTATAGGTGGCCAGGGGGCGAACGAGCAGTACTTC. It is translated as CASSIGGQGANEQYF. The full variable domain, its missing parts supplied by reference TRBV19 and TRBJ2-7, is DGGITQSPKYLFRKEGQNVTLSCEQNLNHDAMYWYRQDPGQGLRLIYYSQIVNDFQKGDIAEGYSVSREKKESFPLTVTSAQKNPTAFYLCASSIGGQGANEQYFGPGTRLTVT.

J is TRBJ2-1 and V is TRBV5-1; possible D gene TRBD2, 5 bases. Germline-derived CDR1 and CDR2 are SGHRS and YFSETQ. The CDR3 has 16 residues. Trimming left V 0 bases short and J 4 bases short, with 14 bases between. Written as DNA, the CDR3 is TGCGCCAGCAGCTTGGTAGCGTCGGATAGTTACAATGAGCAGTTCTTC. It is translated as CASSLVASDSYNEQFF.

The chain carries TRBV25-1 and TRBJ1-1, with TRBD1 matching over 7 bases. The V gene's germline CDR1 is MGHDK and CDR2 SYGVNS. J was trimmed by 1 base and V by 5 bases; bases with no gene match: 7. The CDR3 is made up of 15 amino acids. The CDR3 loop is CASSTLTGSNTEAFF. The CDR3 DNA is TGTGCCAGCAGTACCCTGACAGGGTCGAACACTGAAGCTTTCTTT.

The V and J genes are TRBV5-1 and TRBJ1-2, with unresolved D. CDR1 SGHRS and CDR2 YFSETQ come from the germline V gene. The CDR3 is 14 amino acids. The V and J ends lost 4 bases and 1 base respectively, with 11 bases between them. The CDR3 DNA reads TGCGCCAGCAGCCAGCCCCAGAGTAACTATGGCTACACCTTC. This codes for CASSQPQSNYGYTF.

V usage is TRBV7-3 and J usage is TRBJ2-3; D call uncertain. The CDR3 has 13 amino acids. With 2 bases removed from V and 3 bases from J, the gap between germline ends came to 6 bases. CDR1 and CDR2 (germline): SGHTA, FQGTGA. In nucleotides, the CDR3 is TGTGCCAGCAGCTTATCGAGTACAGATACGCAGTATTTT. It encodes CASSLSSTDTQYF.

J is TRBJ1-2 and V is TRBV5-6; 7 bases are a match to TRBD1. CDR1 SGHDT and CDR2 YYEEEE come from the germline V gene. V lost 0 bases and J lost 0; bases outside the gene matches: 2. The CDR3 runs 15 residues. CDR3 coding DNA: TGTGCCAGCAGCTTGGATGGGACAGCTAACTATGGCTACACCTTC. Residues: CASSLDGTANYGYTF.

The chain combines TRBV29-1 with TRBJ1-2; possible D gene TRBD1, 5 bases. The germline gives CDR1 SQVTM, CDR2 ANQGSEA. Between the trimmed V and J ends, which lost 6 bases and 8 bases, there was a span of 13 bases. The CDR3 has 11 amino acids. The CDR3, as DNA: TGCAGCGTAGAAACCGGGGCAGGCTACACCTTC. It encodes CSVETGAGYTF.

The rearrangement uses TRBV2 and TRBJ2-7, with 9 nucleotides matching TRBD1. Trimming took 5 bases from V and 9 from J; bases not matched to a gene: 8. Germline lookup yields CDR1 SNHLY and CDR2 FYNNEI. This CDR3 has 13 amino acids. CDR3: CASSLGQGSGQYF. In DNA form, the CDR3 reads TGTGCCAGCAGTCTCGGACAGGGGAGCGGGCAGTACTTC.

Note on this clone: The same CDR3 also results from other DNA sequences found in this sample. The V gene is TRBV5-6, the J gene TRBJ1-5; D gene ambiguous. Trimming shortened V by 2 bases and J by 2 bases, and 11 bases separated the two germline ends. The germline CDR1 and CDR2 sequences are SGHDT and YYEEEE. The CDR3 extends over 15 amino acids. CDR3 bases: TGTGCCAGCAGCTTAAGGTTTGCGGGCAATCAGCCCCAGCATTTT. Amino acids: CASSLRFAGNQPQHF.

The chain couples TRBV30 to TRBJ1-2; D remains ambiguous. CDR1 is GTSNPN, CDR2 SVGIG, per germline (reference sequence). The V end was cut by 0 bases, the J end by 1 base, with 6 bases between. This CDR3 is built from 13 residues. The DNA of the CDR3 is TGTGCCTGGAGTGTCCAGGTTAACTATGGCTACACCTTC. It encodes CAWSVQVNYGYTF.

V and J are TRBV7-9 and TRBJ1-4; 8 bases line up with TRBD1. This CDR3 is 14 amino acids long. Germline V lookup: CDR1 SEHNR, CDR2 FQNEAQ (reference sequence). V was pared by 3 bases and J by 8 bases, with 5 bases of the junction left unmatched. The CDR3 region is CASSLQGAQEKLFF. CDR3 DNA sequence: TGTGCCAGCAGCTTGCAGGGGGCGCAGGAAAAACTGTTTTTT.

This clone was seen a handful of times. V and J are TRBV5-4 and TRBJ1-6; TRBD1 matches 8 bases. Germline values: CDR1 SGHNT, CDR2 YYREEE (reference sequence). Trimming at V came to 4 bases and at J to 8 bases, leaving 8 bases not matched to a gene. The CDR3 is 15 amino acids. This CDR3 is CASSPRTGLDSPLHF. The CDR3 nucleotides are TGTGCCAGCAGCCCACGGACAGGGCTGGATTCACCCCTCCACTTT.

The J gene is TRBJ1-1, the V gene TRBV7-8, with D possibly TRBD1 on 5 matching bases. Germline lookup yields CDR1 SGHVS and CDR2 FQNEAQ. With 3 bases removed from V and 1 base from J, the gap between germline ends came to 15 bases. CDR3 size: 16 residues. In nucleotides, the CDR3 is TGTGCCAGCAGCTTCCAGGGAGGGTTGGCGAACACTGAAGCTTTCTTT. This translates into CASSFQGGLANTEAFF.

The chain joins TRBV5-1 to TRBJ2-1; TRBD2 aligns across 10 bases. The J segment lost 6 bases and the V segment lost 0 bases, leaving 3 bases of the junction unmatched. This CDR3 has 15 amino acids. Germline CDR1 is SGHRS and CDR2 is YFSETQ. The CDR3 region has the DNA TGCGCCAGCAGCTTGGGGTCTAGCGGGGGCAATGAGCAGTTCTTC. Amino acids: CASSLGSSGGNEQFF.

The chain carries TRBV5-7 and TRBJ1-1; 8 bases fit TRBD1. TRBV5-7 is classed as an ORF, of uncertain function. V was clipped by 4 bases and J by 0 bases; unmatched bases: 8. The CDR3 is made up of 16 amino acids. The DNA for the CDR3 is TGTGCCAGCAGCGATGAAAGGGGACAGGTGAACACTGAAGCTTTCTTT. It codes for CASSDERGQVNTEAFF.

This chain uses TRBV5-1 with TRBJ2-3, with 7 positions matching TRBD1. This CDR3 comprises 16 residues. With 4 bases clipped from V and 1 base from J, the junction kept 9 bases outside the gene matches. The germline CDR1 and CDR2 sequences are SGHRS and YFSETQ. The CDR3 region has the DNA TGCGCCAGCAGCCTAGGGACAGCCCTAGGCACAGATACGCAGTATTTT. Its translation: CASSLGTALGTDTQYF.

The CDR3 loop is CASSFRGAGSTEAFF. DNA of the CDR3: TGTGCCAGCAGCTTCAGGGGGGCGGGGAGCACTGAAGCTTTCTTT. This chain joins TRBV11-3 and TRBJ1-1; TRBD1 aligns across 7 bases. The J segment lost 4 bases and the V segment lost 3 bases, leaving 8 bases of the junction unmatched. CDR3 size: 15 residues. Germline CDR1 is SGHNT and CDR2 is YENEEA.

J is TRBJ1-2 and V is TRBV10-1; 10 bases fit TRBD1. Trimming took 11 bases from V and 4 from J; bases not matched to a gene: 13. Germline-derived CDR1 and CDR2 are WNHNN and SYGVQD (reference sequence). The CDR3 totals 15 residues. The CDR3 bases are TGCGCCCCACAGACAGGGGGCGGAGAACGCTATGGCTACACCTTC. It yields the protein CAPQTGGGERYGYTF.

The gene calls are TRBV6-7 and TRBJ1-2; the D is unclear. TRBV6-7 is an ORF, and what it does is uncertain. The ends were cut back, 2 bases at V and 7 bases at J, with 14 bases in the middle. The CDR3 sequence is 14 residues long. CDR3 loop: CASSYRLILVGYTF. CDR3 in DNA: TGTGCCAGCAGTTACCGTCTAATTCTTGTTGGCTACACCTTC.

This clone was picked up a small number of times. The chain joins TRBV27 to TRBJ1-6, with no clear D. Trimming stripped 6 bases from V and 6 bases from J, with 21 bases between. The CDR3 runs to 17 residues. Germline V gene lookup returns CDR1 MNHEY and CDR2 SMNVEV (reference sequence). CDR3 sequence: CASRGYVLGIPNSPLHF. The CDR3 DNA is TGTGCCAGCAGGGGGTATGTATTGGGGATACCTAATTCACCCCTCCACTTT.

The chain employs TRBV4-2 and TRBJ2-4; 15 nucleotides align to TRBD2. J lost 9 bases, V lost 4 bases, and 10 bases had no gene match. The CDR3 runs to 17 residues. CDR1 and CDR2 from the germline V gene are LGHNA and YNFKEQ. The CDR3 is CASSPRTSGGALGIQYF. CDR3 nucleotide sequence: TGTGCCAGCAGCCCTCGGACTAGCGGGGGGGCACTGGGCATTCAGTACTTC.

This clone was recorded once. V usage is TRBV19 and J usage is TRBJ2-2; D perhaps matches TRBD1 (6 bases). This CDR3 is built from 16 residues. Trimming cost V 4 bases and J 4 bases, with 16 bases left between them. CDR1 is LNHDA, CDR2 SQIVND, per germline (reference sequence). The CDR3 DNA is TGTGCCAGTAGTAAACAGGGTCGACGCGGCACCGGGGAGCTGTTTTTT. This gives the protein CASSKQGRRGTGELFF.

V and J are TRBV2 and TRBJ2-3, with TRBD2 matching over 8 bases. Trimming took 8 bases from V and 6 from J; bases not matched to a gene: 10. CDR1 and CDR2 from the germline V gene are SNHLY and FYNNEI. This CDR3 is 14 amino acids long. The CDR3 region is CASFNGGASDTQYF. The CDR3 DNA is TGTGCCAGCTTTAACGGGGGGGCGTCCGATACGCAGTATTTT. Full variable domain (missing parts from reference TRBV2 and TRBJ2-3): EPEVTQTPSHQVTQMGQEVILRCVPISNHLYFYWYRQILGQKVEFLVSFYNNEISEKSEIFDDQFSVERPDGSNFTLKIRSTKLEDSAMYFCASFNGGASDTQYFGPGTRLTVL.

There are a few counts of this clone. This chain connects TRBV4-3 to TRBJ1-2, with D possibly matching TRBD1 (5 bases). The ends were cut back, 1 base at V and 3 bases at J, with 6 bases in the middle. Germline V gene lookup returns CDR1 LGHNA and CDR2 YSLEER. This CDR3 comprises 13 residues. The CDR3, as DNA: TGCGCCAGCAGCCAAGTAGGGGACTATGGCTACACCTTC. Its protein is CASSQVGDYGYTF.

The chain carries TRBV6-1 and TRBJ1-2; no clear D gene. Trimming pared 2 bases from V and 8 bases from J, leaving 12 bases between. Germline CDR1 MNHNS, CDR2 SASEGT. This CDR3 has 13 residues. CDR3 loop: CASSERTRQGYTF. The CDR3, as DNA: TGTGCCAGCAGTGAAAGGACTCGGCAAGGCTACACCTTC.

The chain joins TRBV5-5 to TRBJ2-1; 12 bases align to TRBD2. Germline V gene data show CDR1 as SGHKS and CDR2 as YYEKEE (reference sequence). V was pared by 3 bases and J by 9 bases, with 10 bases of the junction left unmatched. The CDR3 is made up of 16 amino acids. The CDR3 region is CASSSLAGGPGGEQFF. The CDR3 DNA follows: TGTGCCAGCAGCTCCCTAGCGGGGGGGCCCGGCGGTGAGCAGTTCTTC.